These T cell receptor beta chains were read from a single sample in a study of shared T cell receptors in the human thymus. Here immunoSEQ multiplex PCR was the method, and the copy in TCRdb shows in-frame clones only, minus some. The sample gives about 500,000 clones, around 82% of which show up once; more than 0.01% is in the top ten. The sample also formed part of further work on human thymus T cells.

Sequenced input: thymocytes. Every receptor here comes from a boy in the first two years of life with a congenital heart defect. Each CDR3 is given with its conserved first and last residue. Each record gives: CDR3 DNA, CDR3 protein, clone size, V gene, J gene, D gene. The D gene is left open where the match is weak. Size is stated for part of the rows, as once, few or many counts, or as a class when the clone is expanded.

TGCGCCAGCAGCCAAGTGAACGGGAGGAGGTCGGGGAATGAGCAGTTCTTC	CASSQVNGRRSGNEQFF	-	TRBV4-1	TRBJ2-1	TRBD2
TGTGCCAGCAGTGATTACCGCTATAGCAATCAGCCCCAGCATTTT	CASSDYRYSNQPQHF	-	TRBV6-1	TRBJ1-5	-
TGTGCTAGTGGTTGCCGGGACAGGGGCACAGATACGCAGTATTTT	CASGCRDRGTDTQYF	-	TRBV12-5	TRBJ2-3	TRBD1
TGTGCCAGTAGTATAGATCCGGGACTAAGAGGGTCCTACAATGAGCAGTTCTTC	CASSIDPGLRGSYNEQFF	-	TRBV19	TRBJ2-1	TRBD2
TGTGCCAGCAGCTTAGATGACAGTTTCTCCTACGAGCAGTACTTC	CASSLDDSFSYEQYF	-	TRBV11-2	TRBJ2-7	-
TGTGCCAGCAGTACCCGGGACAGGATCACTGAAGCTTTCTTT	CASSTRDRITEAFF	once	TRBV28	TRBJ1-1	TRBD1
TGTGCCAGCTCACCACGGGACAGATTAAGCACAGATACGCAGTATTTT	CASSPRDRLSTDTQYF	-	TRBV18	TRBJ2-3	TRBD1
TGTGCCAGCAGTCCTTTTACTCACAATGAGCAGTTCTTC	CASSPFTHNEQFF	-	TRBV6-5	TRBJ2-1	-
TGTGCCAGCAGTGATCCCCGGGACACCTCCTACGAGCAGTACTTC	CASSDPRDTSYEQYF	-	TRBV6-1	TRBJ2-7	-
TGCGCCAGCAGGGAGGGACTAGCGGGGGACTACGAGCAGTACTTC	CASREGLAGDYEQYF	-	TRBV5-1	TRBJ2-7	TRBD2
TGTGCCAGCAGCAAAGAGGGGCAGGGGAACACTGAAGCTTTCTTT	CASSKEGQGNTEAFF	-	TRBV21-1	TRBJ1-1	-
TGTGCCAGCTCGGGGGACCGCTCAACTAATGAAAAACTGTTTTTT	CASSGDRSTNEKLFF	-	TRBV28	TRBJ1-4	-